These T cell receptor beta chains were read from a single sample in a study of cytomegalovirus exposure and HLA in healthy donors. Profiling relied on immunoSEQ multiplex PCR, and the TCRdb table lists in-frame clones only, not all of them. Of 98,000 or so clones listed, approximately 85% are singletons. Sequencing input: PBMCs. These receptors all come from a woman aged 18-30 years in good health and CMV-seronegative. Both conserved end residues are part of each CDR3. The D gene is left open where the match is weak. The listing skips clone size in some rows; elsewhere it reads once, few, many or a size class.

d_gene	j_gene	abundance	v_gene	CDR3nt	CDR3aa
TRBD1	TRBJ1-5	NA	TRBV6-1	TGTGCCAGCAGTGAAGCGGGCAGGGGGCTTGGTCAGCCCCAGCATTTT	CASSEAGRGLGQPQHF
NA	TRBJ2-3	NA	TRBV18	TGTGCCAGCTCACCTTTACAGGACAGCTACACAGATACGCAGTATTTT	CASSPLQDSYTDTQYF
TRBD1	TRBJ1-2	NA	TRBV6-1	TGTGCCAGCAGACGAGAGACAGGGGGCCGGGGCTACACCTTC	CASRRETGGRGYTF
NA	TRBJ1-4	NA	TRBV6-5	TGTGCCAGCAGTTACGGAGCAACTAATGAAAAACTGTTTTTT	CASSYGATNEKLFF
NA	TRBJ2-7	NA	TRBV10-3	TGTGCCATCATGCGGGACTCCTACGAGCAGTACTTC	CAIMRDSYEQYF
TRBD1	TRBJ1-2	NA	TRBV29-1	TGCAGCGTATTACAGGGGGCAGCTAACTATGGCTACACCTTC	CSVLQGAANYGYTF
TRBD1	TRBJ1-1	NA	TRBV10-3	TGTGCCATCAGTACGGGACAGGCCTCTGAAGCTTTCTTT	CAISTGQASEAFF
NA	TRBJ1-2	NA	TRBV29-1	TGCAGCGTTGAAGGGCAGGGGAATGGCTACACCTTC	CSVEGQGNGYTF
NA	TRBJ1-1	once	TRBV29-1	TGCAGCGTTGATAACAGGGTCTATGAAGCTTTCTTT	CSVDNRVYEAFF
NA	TRBJ1-2	NA	TRBV5-1	TGCGCCAGCAGCTTGGCGGGGAGGGGCTACACCTTC	CASSLAGRGYTF
TRBD2	TRBJ2-3	NA	TRBV6-6	TGTGCCAGCAGTTACTGGGTCGGGGGGGTGGGAGATACGCAGTATTTT	CASSYWVGGVGDTQYF
TRBD2	TRBJ2-7	NA	TRBV10-3	TGTGCCATCAGTGAGTCGAGCGGGACGGCCGGTTACGAGCAGTACTTC	CAISESSGTAGYEQYF
NA	TRBJ2-1	NA	TRBV7-8	TGTGCCAGCAGCTTAATACTGGCGGGGGCCATATACAATGAGCAGTTCTTC	CASSLILAGAIYNEQFF
TRBD2	TRBJ2-5	NA	TRBV7-8	TGTGCCAGCAGCTTGGGACTAGCGGGGTTAGAGACCCAGTACTTC	CASSLGLAGLETQYF
NA	TRBJ1-2	NA	TRBV6-1	TGTGCCAGCAGTGAAGTCTACCAGGGGTCTTTGGGTGGCTACACCTTC	CASSEVYQGSLGGYTF
NA	TRBJ1-2	NA	TRBV28	TGTGCCAGCAGTTCTCCCGAGCGGCCGCCCCTCTATGGCTACACCTTC	CASSSPERPPLYGYTF
NA	TRBJ2-2	NA	TRBV7-9	TGTGCCAGCAGCGCATCGCGTTTGATCGGGGAGCTGTTTTTT	CASSASRLIGELFF
NA	TRBJ2-7	NA	TRBV27	TGTGCCAGCAGTTTAGAAAGAAGTAGGATAGCGAAGTACGAGCAGTACTTC	CASSLERSRIAKYEQYF
NA	TRBJ1-5	NA	TRBV29-1	TGCAGCGTTGCTGTAGATAGCAATCAGCCCCAGCATTTT	CSVAVDSNQPQHF
NA	TRBJ1-4	NA	TRBV10-2	TGCGCCAGCAGTGAGCGAGGGCTCGCGGACGAAAAACTGTTTTTT	CASSERGLADEKLFF
NA	TRBJ2-1	NA	TRBV10-1	TGCGCCAGCAGTGCAGCCTGGGCGAATGAGCAGTTCTTC	CASSAAWANEQFF
NA	TRBJ2-3	NA	TRBV7-2	TGTGCCAGCAGCTTAAGACTCCCAGATACGCAGTATTTT	CASSLRLPDTQYF
NA	TRBJ2-2	NA	TRBV6-6	TGTGCCAGCAGTTGGGGTAGGACAGTAAACACCGGGGAGCTGTTTTTT	CASSWGRTVNTGELFF
NA	TRBJ2-5	NA	TRBV11-2	TGTGCCAGCAGCTTTCCCGGGACACGGCAAGAGACCCAGTACTTC	CASSFPGTRQETQYF
TRBD2	TRBJ2-3	NA	TRBV2	TGTGCCAGCAGGAGGGGTCAACTAGCGGGGGGCACAGATACGCAGTATTTT	CASRRGQLAGGTDTQYF
NA	TRBJ2-2	NA	TRBV13	TGTGCCAGCAGCTTAGTCAGGGCGAACACCGGGGAGCTGTTTTTT	CASSLVRANTGELFF
NA	TRBJ2-1	NA	TRBV6-1	TGTGCCAGCAGTGGGGGCGGGGTAGATCGCTGGGAGCAGTTCTTC	CASSGGGVDRWEQFF
NA	TRBJ1-2	NA	TRBV9	TGTGCCAGCAGCGTAGTAATCGGTGAGACCGTCGGGTATGGCTACACCTTC	CASSVVIGETVGYGYTF
NA	TRBJ1-2	NA	TRBV11-2	TGTGCCAGCAGCCCTTATAGCGGGGGCTATGGCTACACCTTC	CASSPYSGGYGYTF
TRBD1	TRBJ1-2	NA	TRBV6-5	TGTGCCAGCGGCAATGGACAGGGTAAATTCGGCTACACCTTC	CASGNGQGKFGYTF
TRBD2	TRBJ2-7	NA	TRBV6-6	TGTGCCAGCAGTCCGACTAGCGGGGGCGCCTACGAGCAGTACTTC	CASSPTSGGAYEQYF
NA	TRBJ2-1	NA	TRBV13	TGTGCCAGCAGCGGGCAGGGTGGTATGAGAAATGAGCAGTTCTTC	CASSGQGGMRNEQFF
TRBD1	TRBJ1-6	NA	TRBV28	TGTGCCAGCAGTTTGGGACAGTATAATTCACCCCTCCACTTT	CASSLGQYNSPLHF
NA	TRBJ2-1	NA	TRBV18	TGTGCCAGCTCACCACCGACGGGTCCTAGCTCCTACAATGAGCAGTTCTTC	CASSPPTGPSSYNEQFF
TRBD1	TRBJ2-7	NA	TRBV6-5	TGTGCCAGCAGTGGACAGGGGTCCTACGAGCAGTACTTC	CASSGQGSYEQYF
NA	TRBJ1-4	NA	TRBV6-5	TGTGCCAGCAGCCCGGGGGGGTGGAGTGAAAAACTGTTTTTT	CASSPGGWSEKLFF
NA	TRBJ1-5	NA	TRBV19	TGTGCCAGTAGCGAGACGGGTTTTATGAGCGATCAGCCCCAGCATTTT	CASSETGFMSDQPQHF
TRBD1	TRBJ2-2	once	TRBV5-6	TGTGCCAGCAGCTTCGGGACAGGGCTTGGCGCCGGGGAGCTGTTTTTT	CASSFGTGLGAGELFF
TRBD2	TRBJ2-1	NA	TRBV4-1	TGCGCCAGCAGTCGGACTAGCGGGGGGTACAATGAGCAGTTCTTC	CASSRTSGGYNEQFF
TRBD1	TRBJ1-6	NA	TRBV5-1	TGCGCCAGCAGCCAGGGACAGGGAGATTCACCCCTCCACTTT	CASSQGQGDSPLHF
TRBD2	TRBJ2-5	NA	TRBV7-9	TGTGCCAGCAGCAAGAGGACTAGCGGGGGGCAAGAGACCCAGTACTTC	CASSKRTSGGQETQYF
NA	TRBJ2-5	NA	TRBV7-8	TGTGCCAGCATCCTCCGGGGAGCCCAAGAGACCCAGTACTTC	CASILRGAQETQYF
NA	TRBJ1-1	once	TRBV30	TGTGCCTGGAGTGTACCTTTCACGTGGGGGGACACTGAAGCTTTCTTT	CAWSVPFTWGDTEAFF
NA	TRBJ2-7	NA	TRBV7-2	TGTGCCAGCAGCTCGCCCCAGACTCTTTCCTACGAGCAGTACTTC	CASSSPQTLSYEQYF
TRBD1	TRBJ1-2	NA	TRBV14	TGTGCCAGCAGCCAGTACGAGACAGGGCGCTATGGCTACACCTTC	CASSQYETGRYGYTF
NA	TRBJ1-3	NA	TRBV7-2	TGTGCCAGCAGTTCACAGCCGAGCTCTGGAAACACCATATATTTT	CASSSQPSSGNTIYF
TRBD1	TRBJ2-1	NA	TRBV11-2	TGTGCCAGCAGCTTAGTGAGGGGGCAGAGCTATGAGCAGTTCTTC	CASSLVRGQSYEQFF
NA	TRBJ2-3	NA	TRBV7-3	TGTGCCAGCAGCTTGGGGGCGGCCACAGATACGCAGTATTTT	CASSLGAATDTQYF
TRBD1	TRBJ2-5	NA	TRBV5-1	TGCGCCAGCAGCTCGGCCGGGACAGCACAAGAGACCCAGTACTTC	CASSSAGTAQETQYF
NA	TRBJ1-1	NA	TRBV15	TGTGCCACCAGCAGAGAGAGGGCGGGAGAAGAGACTGAAGCTTTCTTT	CATSRERAGEETEAFF
TRBD1	TRBJ1-1	NA	TRBV28	TGTGCCAGCAGTCCGGACAGGGTGAACACTGAAGCTTTCTTT	CASSPDRVNTEAFF
TRBD1	TRBJ1-1	NA	TRBV4-1	TGCGCCAGCAGCCAAGTGCAGACAGGGGGAGGGACTGAAGCTTTCTTT	CASSQVQTGGGTEAFF
NA	TRBJ2-7	NA	TRBV19	TGTGCCAGTAGTACCCGTGGGGGGGCCCCTCCCTACGAGCAGTACTTC	CASSTRGGAPPYEQYF
NA	TRBJ1-2	NA	TRBV5-5	TGTGCCAGCAGTTTGAAAGGTTCAGGGAACTATGGCTACACCTTC	CASSLKGSGNYGYTF
NA	TRBJ1-2	NA	TRBV27	TGTGCCAGCAGTGCTGGACAGGGCTACACCTTC	CASSAGQGYTF
NA	TRBJ1-1	NA	TRBV29-1	TGCAGCGTTACGGGGGTCGAAGCTTTCTTT	CSVTGVEAFF